The 18 T cell receptor beta chains given below trace back to one sample, sequenced in a study of T-cell memory formation after mild COVID-19. Each CDR3 protein is one row after TCRdb ran MiXCR on the 5' RACE reads. The sample lists roughly 410,000 distinct CDR3 sequences, 20% to 25% occurring once. Sequencing used PBMCs or a T cell subset sorted from them (not recorded which). The source of these receptors is an adult woman who had mild COVID-19 (a few samples of this study predate the infection). Cell type and time point are not known.

The rearrangement joins TRBV30 to TRBJ2-7, with TRBD1 matching over 9 bases. This CDR3 spans 12 amino acids. V dropped 3 bases and J dropped 7; count of bases not matched to a gene: 4. Germline V gene data show CDR1 as GTSNPN and CDR2 as SVGIG (reference sequence). The CDR3 sequence is CAWSGTGKEQYF. The CDR3 bases are TGTGCCTGGAGCGGGACAGGGAAGGAGCAGTACTTC.

This clonotype was counted ten times or more. The J gene is TRBJ1-1, the V gene TRBV19, with D possibly being TRBD1 (5 bases). This CDR3 is 13 amino acids long. The germline V and J ends were trimmed by 2 bases and 5 bases, with 9 bases remaining between them. Germline CDR1 LNHDA, CDR2 SQIVND (reference sequence). CDR3: CASSIQGGTEAFF. The CDR3 DNA follows: TGTGCCAGTAGTATACAGGGTGGTACTGAAGCTTTCTTT.

The chain employs TRBV12-3 or TRBV12-4 and TRBJ2-3; D is unclear. The CDR3 has 12 amino acids. Deletions cut 3 bases from V and 5 bases from J, with 6 bases between. The chain's CDR3 is CASSFVGDTQYF. The CDR3 nucleotides are TGTGCCAGCAGTTTCGTGGGAGATACGCAGTATTTT.

V and J are TRBV7-8 and TRBJ2-2; the D is unclear. The ends were cut back, 1 base at V and 5 bases at J, with 8 bases in the middle. Germline CDR1 is SGHVS and CDR2 is FQNEAQ. The CDR3 loop spans 14 amino acids. The CDR3 loop is CASSLGASTGELFF. The CDR3 nucleotides read TGTGCCAGCAGCTTAGGCGCATCGACCGGGGAGCTGTTTTTT.

This clonotype was seen a handful of times. The V and J genes are TRBV7-9 and TRBJ1-4; no firm D call. The CDR3 is 14 amino acids. With 2 bases removed from V and 5 bases from J, the gap between germline ends came to 9 bases. The V gene's germline CDR1 is SEHNR and CDR2 FQNEAQ (reference sequence). CDR3 nucleotide sequence: TGTGCCAGCAGCTTATCAGACGGGAATGAAAAACTGTTTTTT. Translated: CASSLSDGNEKLFF. The full variable domain, rest sourced from reference TRBV7-9 and TRBJ1-4, is DTGVSQNPRHKITKRGQNVTFRCDPISEHNRLYWYRQTLGQGPEFLTYFQNEAQLEKSRLLSDRFSAERPKGSFSTLEIQRTEQGDSAMYLCASSLSDGNEKLFFGSGTQLSVL.

The chain combines TRBV5-1 with TRBJ2-2; D might be TRBD2 (5 bases). The CDR3 is made up of 15 amino acids. The germline V and J ends were trimmed by 4 bases and 6 bases, with 16 bases remaining between them. The germline V gene encodes CDR1 SGHRS and CDR2 YFSETQ. This CDR3 is CASSEAHGVAGELFF. The CDR3 nucleotides are TGCGCCAGCAGCGAAGCACACGGGGTCGCCGGGGAGCTGTTTTTT. Combining the CDR3 with reference TRBV5-1 and TRBJ2-2 gives the whole variable domain KAGVTQTPRYLIKTRGQQVTLSCSPISGHRSVSWYQQTPGQGLQFLFEYFSETQRNKGNFPGRFSGRQFSNSRSEMNVSTLELGDSALYLCASSEAHGVAGELFFGEGSRLTVL.

The chain joins TRBV15 to TRBJ2-7; D uncertain. Trimming removed 0 bases from V and 6 bases from J, with 9 bases in between. This CDR3 contains 13 residues. CDR1 and CDR2 (germline): LNHNV, YYDKDF (reference sequence). CDR3 protein: CATSRDTDREQYF. CDR3 coding DNA: TGTGCCACCAGCAGAGATACCGATCGCGAGCAGTACTTC.

The gene calls are TRBV6-6 and TRBJ2-1, with D uncertain. The CDR3 runs to 13 residues. The V gene's germline CDR1 is MNHNY and CDR2 SVGAGI (reference sequence). V lost 2 bases and J lost 6, with 8 bases in between. The CDR3 nucleotides are TGTGCCAGCAGTTACCTAGAGATCAATGAGCAGTTCTTC. Its translation is CASSYLEINEQFF.

In this sample, this clonotype turned up many times. This chain links TRBV7-3 with TRBJ2-1; 12 positions agree with TRBD2. The V and J ends lost 2 bases and 5 bases, in that order; junction bases with no gene match: 1. The germline V gene encodes CDR1 SGHTA and CDR2 FQGTGA. The CDR3 totals 15 residues. The CDR3 spells CASSLGLAGNNEQFF. CDR3 DNA sequence: TGTGCCAGCAGCTTAGGACTAGCGGGGAACAATGAGCAGTTCTTC.

This clonotype showed up just a few times. This rearrangement joins TRBV9 to TRBJ2-5; TRBD2 aligns across 7 bases. The J segment lost 7 bases and the V segment lost 3 bases, leaving 6 bases of the junction unmatched. The CDR3 length is 13 residues. Per germline, CDR1 SGDLS and CDR2 YYNGEE. The CDR3 sequence: CASSDSTGGTQYF. The CDR3 DNA reads TGTGCCAGCAGCGACTCAACGGGGGGGACCCAGTACTTC.

The V call is TRBV29-1, the J call TRBJ2-7; 8 bases line up with TRBD1. Trimming cost V 6 bases and J 4 bases; bases outside gene matches: 5. The CDR3 is made up of 12 amino acids. Looked up from germline, CDR1 is SQVTM and CDR2 is ANQGSEA. CDR3 bases: TGCAGCGTCAGACAGGGGCCTTACGAGCAGTACTTC. The encoded protein is CSVRQGPYEQYF.

V usage is TRBV7-2 and J usage is TRBJ1-2, with TRBD1 matching over 7 bases. CDR3 length: 19 amino acids. V was clipped by 1 base and J by 5 bases; unmatched bases: 19. Germline V gives CDR1 SGHTA, CDR2 FQGNSA. The DNA of the CDR3 is TGTGCCAGCAGCTTAGAGTCTGTGGCAGGGGGGGATCCAGTGTATGGCTACACCTTC. Translated: CASSLESVAGGDPVYGYTF.

V is TRBV7-2 and J is TRBJ2-3; D unclear. Germline V gene sequence: CDR1 SGHTA, CDR2 FQGNSA. With 5 bases removed from V and 2 bases from J, the gap between germline ends came to 14 bases. The CDR3 loop spans 15 amino acids. The CDR3 region has the DNA TGTGCCAGCAGCCGATTGCCCAGCCCCACAGATACGCAGTATTTT. Its protein product is CASSRLPSPTDTQYF.

V usage is TRBV27 and J usage is TRBJ1-6; possible D gene TRBD1, 5 bases. CDR3 length: 13 amino acids. CDR1 and CDR2 from the germline V gene are MNHEY and SMNVEV (reference sequence). The V gene lost 5 bases and the J gene lost 10 bases, with 12 bases spanning the gap. The CDR3 DNA sequence: TGTGCCAGCAGTGTCGGGACGGGGTCACCCCTCCACTTT. This encodes CASSVGTGSPLHF.

The V gene is TRBV5-1, the J gene TRBJ2-1; 7 bases align to TRBD2. Looked up from germline, CDR1 is SGHRS and CDR2 is YFSETQ. This CDR3 is built from 16 residues. With 0 bases clipped from V and 8 bases from J, the junction kept 11 bases outside the gene matches. This CDR3 reads CASSLGLAPKGDEQFF. The CDR3 nucleotides are TGCGCCAGCAGCTTGGGACTAGCTCCCAAAGGGGATGAGCAGTTCTTC.

This clonotype was counted between two and nine times. This chain connects TRBV2 to TRBJ2-1, with no clear D. The length of the CDR3 is 13 residues. Germline V CDR1 and CDR2: SNHLY, FYNNEI. Trimming cost V 2 bases and J 10 bases, with 12 bases left between them. The CDR3 is CASSERLVDEQFF. The DNA for the CDR3 is TGTGCCAGCAGTGAAAGGCTAGTCGACGAGCAGTTCTTC. Based on the CDR3 plus reference TRBV2 and TRBJ2-1, the full variable domain is EPEVTQTPSHQVTQMGQEVILRCVPISNHLYFYWYRQILGQKVEFLVSFYNNEISEKSEIFDDQFSVERPDGSNFTLKIRSTKLEDSAMYFCASSERLVDEQFFGPGTRLTVL.

Notes on this clonotype: An end of the junction does not agree with germline; a read error may underlie this. The chain combines TRBV27 with TRBJ2-7, with 9 bases matching TRBD1. CDR1 is MNHEY and CDR2 is SMNVEV in the germline V gene (reference sequence). CDR3 length: 14 residues. CDR3 DNA sequence: TGTGCCAACGATCTGGGACAGGGCGAGTACGAGCAGCACTTC. Protein: CANDLGQGEYEQHF.

This clonotype was counted between two and nine times. V is TRBV30 and J is TRBJ1-2; possibly TRBD1 for D (6 bases). This CDR3 is built from 16 residues. Per the germline V gene, CDR1 is GTSNPN and CDR2 is SVGIG (reference sequence). Trimming took off 0 bases at V and 7 bases at J, with 21 bases between the two ends. CDR3 region: CAWSVTGIPGGAGYTF. The CDR3 nucleotides read TGTGCCTGGAGTGTGACCGGGATCCCCGGGGGGGCTGGCTACACCTTC.